This TCR beta chain was retrieved from a study of blood T cell repertoires in COVID-19. As for the study in general: Sources were T cells, B-cell-depleted T cells, or PBMCs; the material itself was cDNA or gDNA.

Data came from immunoSEQ multiplex PCR; TCRdb stores just in-frame clones and leaves some out. Among roughly 200,000 clones listed, roughly 84% were seen once. This clone has more than one count but fewer than ten. The germline V gene has CDR1 SGHRS and CDR2 YFSETQ. This CDR3 contains 15 residues. Unmatched junction bases numbered 9, after V lost 0 bases and J lost 7 bases. The sequenced sample consisted of PBMCs or T cells enriched from blood (not recorded which). This clonotype was sampled from a woman in her twenties or thirties who had been exposed to COVID-19. The V call is TRBV5-1, the J call TRBJ1-2; 7 bases match TRBD1. Here the CDR3 DNA reads TGCGCCAGCAGCTTGGAGTCTCAGGGGGAAGGTGGCTACACCTTC. Its protein is CASSLESQGEGGYTF.